The rows below give T cell receptor beta chains drawn from one sample of a study of blood T cell repertoires in COVID-19. Sequenced by immunoSEQ multiplex PCR; TCRdb stores in-frame clones only, minus some. The sample has about 190,000 clones; under 85% are singletons. Sequenced material: peripheral blood. The receptors here all came from a woman aged 40 to 50 with acute or convalescent COVID-19. CDR3s include the opening cysteine and the closing phenylalanine or tryptophan. Fields, in order: V gene, clone size, J gene, D gene, CDR3 protein, CDR3 DNA. D genes are given only for firm matches. Not every row has a clone size; where given, it reads once, few, many or a size class.

TRBV2	.	TRBJ1-2	TRBD1	CASSGTGAGYGYTF	TGTGCCAGCAGTGGAACAGGGGCGGGGTATGGCTACACCTTC
TRBV6-5	.	TRBJ2-1	.	CASKMEGSSYNEQFF	TGTGCCAGCAAAATGGAGGGGAGCTCCTACAATGAGCAGTTCTTC
TRBV7-6	.	TRBJ2-1	TRBD2	CASSPRTSGSYNEQFF	TGTGCCAGCAGCCCCCGGACTAGCGGTTCCTACAATGAGCAGTTCTTC
TRBV18	.	TRBJ1-3	.	CAGTTGALGNTIYF	TGTGCCGGCACGACAGGAGCCCTTGGAAACACCATATATTTT
TRBV3-1/TRBV3-2	.	TRBJ2-2	.	CASSPTPGIGSGELFF	TGTGCCAGCAGCCCGACACCCGGGATTGGGTCCGGGGAGCTGTTTTTT
TRBV2	.	TRBJ2-2	TRBD1	CASSIQGAANTGELFF	TGTGCCAGCAGCATACAGGGGGCGGCGAACACCGGGGAGCTGTTTTTT
TRBV9	.	TRBJ2-2	.	CASSPLVTGELFF	TGTGCCAGCAGCCCCCTCGTCACCGGGGAGCTGTTTTTT
TRBV11-3	.	TRBJ2-1	TRBD1	CASSFRDSYNEQFF	TGTGCCAGCAGCTTCCGGGACAGTTACAATGAGCAGTTCTTC
TRBV6-2/TRBV6-3	once	TRBJ2-3	TRBD2	CASSTGLAGGDTQYF	TGTGCCAGCAGTACCGGACTAGCGGGAGGAGATACGCAGTATTTT
TRBV19	.	TRBJ2-7	.	CASSIALVYEQYF	TGTGCCAGTAGTATAGCGCTAGTCTACGAGCAGTACTTC
TRBV10-2	few	TRBJ2-7	.	CASSERGVNEQYF	TGCGCCAGCAGCGAACGGGGTGTGAACGAGCAGTACTTC
TRBV15	.	TRBJ2-7	TRBD1	CATSSQGARYEQYF	TGTGCCACCAGCTCACAGGGGGCGCGCTACGAGCAGTACTTC
TRBV6-1	.	TRBJ1-5	TRBD1	CASSPDRGQPQHF	TGTGCCAGCAGCCCGGACAGGGGCCAGCCCCAGCATTTT
TRBV19	.	TRBJ2-1	.	CASSILGGFSYNEQFF	TGTGCCAGTAGTATTTTGGGAGGCTTTTCCTACAATGAGCAGTTCTTC
TRBV5-6	.	TRBJ2-1	TRBD2	CASSRMTSGAYNEQFF	TGTGCCAGCAGCCGCATGACTAGCGGGGCGTACAATGAGCAGTTCTTC
TRBV4-1	.	TRBJ2-5	.	CASSQRAVQETQYF	TGCGCCAGCAGCCAGAGAGCGGTTCAAGAGACCCAGTACTTC
TRBV24-1	.	TRBJ2-1	.	CATSDLTGREFF	TGTGCCACCAGTGACTTGACAGGCCGAGAGTTCTTC
TRBV29-1	.	TRBJ1-2	TRBD1	CSVVVAGGYGYTF	TGCAGCGTTGTCGTGGCAGGGGGCTATGGCTACACCTTC
TRBV27	.	TRBJ1-5	TRBD1	CASRSGTDFQPQHF	TGTGCCAGCAGATCCGGGACAGATTTTCAGCCCCAGCATTTT
TRBV7-2	once	TRBJ1-4	TRBD1	CASSFDRQGLGEKLFF	TGTGCCAGCAGCTTCGACAGACAGGGGTTAGGGGAAAAACTGTTTTTT
TRBV7-2	.	TRBJ2-2	.	CASSFRPRAGAGELFF	TGTGCCAGCAGCTTTCGTCCTAGGGCAGGGGCCGGGGAGCTGTTTTTT
TRBV5-1	.	TRBJ2-1	TRBD1	CASSTGQGKNEQFF	TGCGCCAGCAGCACCGGACAGGGAAAGAATGAGCAGTTCTTC
TRBV30	.	TRBJ2-1	.	CASTAYNEQFF	TGTGCCTCAACAGCTTACAATGAGCAGTTCTTC
TRBV7-9	.	TRBJ2-7	.	CASSLTFQTGTYEQYF	TGTGCCAGCAGCCTTACATTTCAGACAGGCACCTACGAGCAGTACTTC
TRBV4-1	once	TRBJ2-7	.	CASSHASSVFYEQYF	TGCGCCAGCAGCCATGCATCTAGCGTGTTCTACGAGCAGTACTTC
TRBV3-1/TRBV3-2	.	TRBJ1-2	TRBD1	CASSPTGGESFYGYTF	TGTGCCAGCAGCCCGACAGGGGGAGAGAGTTTCTATGGCTACACCTTC
TRBV13	few	TRBJ1-1	TRBD1	CASSLQGAEAFF	TGTGCCAGCAGCTTACAGGGGGCTGAAGCTTTCTTT
TRBV30	.	TRBJ1-5	.	CAWETQGDRNQPQHF	TGTGCCTGGGAAACACAGGGTGATCGCAATCAGCCCCAGCATTTT
TRBV5-1	.	TRBJ1-5	.	CASSLEGGNQPQHF	TGCGCCAGCAGCTTGGAGGGGGGGAATCAGCCCCAGCATTTT
TRBV5-1	.	TRBJ2-1	TRBD2	CASSRGSGTSGHNEQFF	TGCGCCAGCAGCCGGGGATCCGGGACTAGCGGGCACAATGAGCAGTTCTTC
TRBV10-3	.	TRBJ2-3	.	CAISERENTDTQYF	TGTGCCATCAGTGAGCGGGAGAACACAGATACGCAGTATTTT
TRBV13	.	TRBJ2-1	TRBD2	CASSLSSGVGNEQFF	TGTGCCAGCAGCTTATCTAGCGGGGTTGGGAATGAGCAGTTCTTC
TRBV6-5	.	TRBJ1-4	.	CASRLRGGEKLFF	TGTGCCAGCAGGCTGCGGGGGGGGGAAAAACTGTTTTTT
TRBV28	.	TRBJ1-2	TRBD1	CASRTTGTGGTYSYGYTF	TGTGCCAGCAGAACTACCGGGACAGGGGGAACTTATTCTTATGGCTACACCTTC
TRBV28	once	TRBJ2-7	.	CASKYGGNTQQYF	TGTGCCAGCAAGTACGGGGGTAATACCCAGCAGTACTTC
TRBV28	.	TRBJ1-5	.	CASTLGQASQPQHF	TGTGCCAGCACCTTGGGGCAGGCATCGCAGCCCCAGCATTTT
TRBV7-2	.	TRBJ1-6	TRBD1	CASSLVGTEANSPLHF	TGTGCCAGCAGCTTAGTTGGGACAGAGGCCAATTCACCCCTCCACTTT